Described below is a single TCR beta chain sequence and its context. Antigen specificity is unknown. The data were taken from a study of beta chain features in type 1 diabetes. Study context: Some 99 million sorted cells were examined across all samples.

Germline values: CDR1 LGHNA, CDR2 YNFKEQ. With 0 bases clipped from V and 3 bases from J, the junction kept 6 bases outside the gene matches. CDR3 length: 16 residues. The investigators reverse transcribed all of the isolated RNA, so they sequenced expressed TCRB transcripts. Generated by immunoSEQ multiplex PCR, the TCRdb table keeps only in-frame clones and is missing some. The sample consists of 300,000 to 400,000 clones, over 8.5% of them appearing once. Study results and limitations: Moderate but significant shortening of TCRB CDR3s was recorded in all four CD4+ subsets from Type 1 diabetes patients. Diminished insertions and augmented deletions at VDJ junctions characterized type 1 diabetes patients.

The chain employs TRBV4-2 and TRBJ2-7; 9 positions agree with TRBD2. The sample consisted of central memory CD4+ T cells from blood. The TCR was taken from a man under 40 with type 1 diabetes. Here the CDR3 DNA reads TGTGCCAGCAGCCAAGATCAAGCGGGAGGTAGCTACGAGCAGTACTTC. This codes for CASSQDQAGGSYEQYF.